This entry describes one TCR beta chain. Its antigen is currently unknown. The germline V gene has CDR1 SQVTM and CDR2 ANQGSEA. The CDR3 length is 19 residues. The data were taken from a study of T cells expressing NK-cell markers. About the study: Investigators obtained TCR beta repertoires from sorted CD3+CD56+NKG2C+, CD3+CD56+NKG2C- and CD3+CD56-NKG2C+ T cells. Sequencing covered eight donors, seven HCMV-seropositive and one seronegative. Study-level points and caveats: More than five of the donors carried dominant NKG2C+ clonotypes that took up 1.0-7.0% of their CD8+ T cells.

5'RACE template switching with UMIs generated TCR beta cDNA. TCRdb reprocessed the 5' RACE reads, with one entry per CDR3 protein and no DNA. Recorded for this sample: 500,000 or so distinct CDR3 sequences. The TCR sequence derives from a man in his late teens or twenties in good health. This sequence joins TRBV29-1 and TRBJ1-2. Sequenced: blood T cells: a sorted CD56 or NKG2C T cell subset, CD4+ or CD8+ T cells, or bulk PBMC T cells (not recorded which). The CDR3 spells CSVEDFPEQNTVPNYGYTF.